This T cell receptor (beta chain) was documented in a study of patients and donors after allogeneic stem cell transplantation. This clonotype was detected only a few times. TCRdb re-called the RT-PCR reads through MiXCR, storing one row per CDR3 protein. The data contain about a million distinct CDR3 sequences, roughly 17% of them singletons. The receptor comes from a human donor who was either an allogeneic HSCT recipient or a stem cell or donor lymphocyte infusion donor (not recorded which). It is not recorded whose cells these are; they may come from a transplant donor. The source material was blood, either unsorted or a sorted T cell fraction (not recorded which).

CDR3 nucleotide sequence: TGTGCCAGCAGCTTAGAGACAGGGATGGGCTACACCTTC. It specifies CASSLETGMGYTF. The chain recombines TRBV7-6 with TRBJ1-2; 7 bases agree with TRBD1. Trimming removed 1 base from V and 8 bases from J; junction bases left unmatched: 4. The CDR3 contains 13 residues. Per germline, CDR1 SGHVS and CDR2 FNYEAQ.